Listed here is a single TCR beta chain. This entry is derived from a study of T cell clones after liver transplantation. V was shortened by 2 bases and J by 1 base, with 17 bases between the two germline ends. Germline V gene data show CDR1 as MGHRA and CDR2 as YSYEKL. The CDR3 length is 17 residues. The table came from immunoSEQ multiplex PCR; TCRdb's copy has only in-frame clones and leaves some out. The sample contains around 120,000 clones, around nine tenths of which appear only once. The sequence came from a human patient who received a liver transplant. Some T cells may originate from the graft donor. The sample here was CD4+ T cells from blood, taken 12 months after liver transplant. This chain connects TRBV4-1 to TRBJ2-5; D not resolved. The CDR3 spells CASSQQRVIGPQETQYF. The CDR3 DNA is TGCGCCAGCAGCCAACAACGGGTAATAGGCCCCCAAGAGACCCAGTACTTC.